A single sample gave rise to the 8 T cell receptor beta chains below, sequenced in a study of blood T cell repertoires in COVID-19 (TCRdb year 2020). To prepare the library, the immunoSEQ multiplex PCR assay was applied. The immuneACCESS repertoire file appears here via TCRdb, limited to in-frame rearrangements. These files lack a portion of the clones; in checked studies, under half of the deficit traces to unresolved V genes, and the cause of the others is not known. The table for this sample lists 280,000 or so clones; about four fifths of them were counted only once. The top ten clones comprise over 8.5% of the sample. Sample: peripheral blood. All receptors derive from a woman between 45 and 65 years old who had recovered from COVID-19.

The rearrangement links TRBV4-1 to TRBJ2-3; the D gene is possibly TRBD1 (6 bases). V lost 3 bases, J lost 0 bases, and 16 bases lay in between. This CDR3 is built from 17 residues. Germline V CDR1 and CDR2: MGHRA, YSYEKL. The DNA of the CDR3 is TGCGCCAGCAGCCACCCGACAACAGGGAAAAGCACAGATACGCAGTATTTT. Its translation: CASSHPTTGKSTDTQYF.

V usage is TRBV9 and J usage is TRBJ2-3; 9 bases map to TRBD1. CDR3 length: 14 amino acids. J gave up 6 bases and V 0 bases, and 2 bases lay outside the gene matches. Germline V gene sequence: CDR1 SGDLS, CDR2 YYNGEE. In nucleotides, the CDR3 is TGTGCCAGCAGCGTAGGCGGGACAGGGGATACGCAGTATTTT. This encodes CASSVGGTGDTQYF.

The rearrangement links TRBV20-1 to TRBJ2-3; weak D call: TRBD1 (6 bases). The V end was cut by 3 bases, the J end by 4 bases, with 14 bases between. This CDR3 has 14 residues. Looked up from germline, CDR1 is DFQATT and CDR2 is SNEGSKA (reference sequence). CDR3 nucleotide sequence: TGCAGTGCTAGTGGCTCAGGGGTCCCAGATACGCAGTATTTT. Translated: CSASGSGVPDTQYF.

This chain uses TRBV28 with TRBJ2-7, with TRBD1 matching 9 bases. The CDR3 contains 16 residues. Germline V lookup: CDR1 MDHEN, CDR2 SYDVKM. V shed 5 bases and J 5 bases; nucleotides not matched to a gene: 13. Here the CDR3 DNA reads TGTGCCAGCAGTCTACCAGGGGGACAGGGACCCGACGAGCAGTACTTC. It codes for CASSLPGGQGPDEQYF.

V gene TRBV4-1 combines with J gene TRBJ1-6; 9 nucleotides line up with TRBD1. Germline V gene sequence: CDR1 MGHRA, CDR2 YSYEKL. The CDR3 totals 15 residues. Germline trimming cut 1 base from V and 7 bases from J; bases unmatched to any gene: 2. The CDR3 region is CASSQGDRANSPLHF. CDR3 DNA: TGCGCCAGCAGCCAAGGGGACAGGGCAAATTCACCCCTCCACTTT.

The genes are TRBV4-1 and TRBJ2-3; TRBD2 agrees at 9 bases. Germline CDR1 is MGHRA and CDR2 is YSYEKL. The CDR3 sequence is 18 residues long. The junction had 9 bases not matched to a gene; V was cut back by 1 base and J by 1 base. The CDR3 sequence: CASSQGGWASGGTDTQYF. As DNA, the CDR3 is TGCGCCAGCAGCCAAGGGGGGTGGGCTAGCGGGGGCACAGATACGCAGTATTTT.

The CDR3 sequence: CASSLGRGPSKQFF. The CDR3 nucleotides read TGTGCCAGTAGTCTGGGGAGAGGGCCCTCGAAGCAGTTCTTC. The chain combines TRBV19 with TRBJ2-1; tentative D call: TRBD2 (5 bases). Trimming pared 5 bases from V and 11 bases from J, leaving 19 bases between. CDR3 length: 14 amino acids. CDR1 LNHDA and CDR2 SQIVND come from the germline V gene (reference sequence).

The chain uses TRBV18 and TRBJ2-1; 11 nucleotides agree with TRBD2. The germline gives CDR1 KGHSH, CDR2 LQKENI. V lost 3 bases and J lost 7; bases outside the gene matches: 5. The CDR3 has 15 amino acids. CDR3 bases: TGTGCCAGCTCACCTAGCGGGGGGGCCGGAAATGAGCAGTTCTTC. Amino acid sequence: CASSPSGGAGNEQFF.